Each of the 23 T cell receptor beta chains below was sequenced from the same sample in a study of shared clonotypes between healthy human individuals (dated by TCRdb to 2018 to 2021). CD8 naive samples were CD45RO-negative cells positively selected for CCR7, giving a CD45RA+CCR7+ population that excluded TemRA cells. The library was produced with the immunoSEQ multiplex PCR assay. In its TCRdb copy, this immuneACCESS table keeps in-frame sequences only and misses some clones. Where compared with another copy, unresolved V genes explain less than half of these, and the others have no known cause. The sample has some 2,000,000 clones on record, roughly 94% of them singletons. The top ten clones comprise around 1.1% of the sample. Sequencing used naive CD8+ T cells sorted from blood. Taken with the paper, the label for cell subset or site translates to: CD45RA+CCR7+. These receptors were collected from a man aged 18 to 35 in good health.

The gene calls are TRBV23-1 and TRBJ2-7; 7 bases line up with TRBD1. TRBV23-1 is given ORF status, its function remaining uncertain. The CDR3 spans 11 residues. Germline trimming cut 6 bases from V and 6 bases from J; bases unmatched to any gene: 2. CDR3 DNA: TGCGCCAGCAGCGCAGGGGGCGAGCAGTACTTC. This gives the protein CASSAGGEQYF.

This chain uses TRBV13 with TRBJ1-2; TRBD1 agrees at 10 bases. The CDR3 has 15 residues. The ends lost 5 bases at V and 3 bases at J; junction bases unmatched: 6. CDR1 and CDR2 (germline): PRHDT, FYEKMQ (reference sequence). The CDR3, as DNA: TGTGCCAGCAGCAGCGCCGGGACAGGGGACTATGGCTACACCTTC. Protein sequence: CASSSAGTGDYGYTF. Full variable domain (remainder filled in from reference TRBV13 and TRBJ1-2): AAGVIQSPRHLIKEKRETATLKCYPIPRHDTVYWYQQGPGQDPQFLISFYEKMQSDKGSIPDRFSAQQFSDYHSELNMSSLELGDSALYFCASSSAGTGDYGYTFGSGTRLTVV.

V is TRBV27 and J is TRBJ2-5, with 9 bases fitting TRBD1. With 7 bases clipped from V and 4 bases from J, the junction kept 19 bases outside the gene matches. Germline CDR1 MNHEY, CDR2 SMNVEV (reference sequence). The CDR3 totals 18 residues. CDR3 residues: CASTPTGTGGALIETQYF. In DNA form, the CDR3 reads TGTGCCAGCACCCCTACGGGTACAGGGGGCGCGTTGATAGAGACCCAGTACTTC.

The chain uses TRBV15 and TRBJ2-7, with 11 bases matching TRBD2. The V and J ends lost 5 bases and 3 bases, in that order; junction bases with no gene match: 6. CDR3 length equals 15 residues. CDR1 LNHNV and CDR2 YYDKDF come from the germline V gene (reference sequence). The CDR3 here is CATSREGLADYEQYF. The CDR3 DNA reads as TGTGCCACCAGCCGTGAGGGACTAGCGGACTACGAGCAGTACTTC.

The V and J genes are TRBV5-1 and TRBJ2-7; tentatively, D is TRBD1 (5 bases). This CDR3 is built from 13 residues. Germline loops: CDR1 SGHRS, CDR2 YFSETQ. V lost 3 bases, J lost 1 base, and 8 bases lay in between. The CDR3 spells CASSYDRSYEQYF. DNA for the CDR3: TGCGCCAGCAGCTATGACAGATCCTACGAGCAGTACTTC.

The sample holds one count of this clone. The chain employs TRBV5-5 and TRBJ2-7, with TRBD2 matching over 7 bases. The CDR3 consists of 14 residues. Germline CDR1 and CDR2: SGHKS and YYEKEE (reference sequence). V dropped 4 bases and J dropped 2; count of bases not matched to a gene: 6. The DNA of the CDR3 is TGTGCCAGCAGCCCTACTAGCGTACCCTACGAGCAGTACTTC. Translation gives CASSPTSVPYEQYF.

CDR3 sequence reads: CASRPTSGGPPETQYF. The CDR3 DNA reads as TGCGCCAGCAGACCTACTAGCGGGGGCCCCCCAGAGACCCAGTACTTC. This chain uses TRBV10-2 with TRBJ2-5; TRBD2 matches 11 bases. J lost 4 bases, V lost 6 bases, and 10 bases had no gene match. The CDR3 has 16 residues. CDR1 and CDR2 from the germline V gene are WSHSY and SAAADI.

V is TRBV6-6 and J is TRBJ2-1, with 10 nucleotides matching TRBD2. The CDR3 has 15 residues. Trimming took 2 bases from V and 9 from J; bases not matched to a gene: 7. Germline V lookup: CDR1 MNHNY, CDR2 SVGAGI (reference sequence). CDR3 nucleotide sequence: TGTGCCAGCAGTTACGGGCTAGCGGGGGTTTCTGAGCAGTTCTTC. It codes for CASSYGLAGVSEQFF.

J is TRBJ1-3 and V is TRBV9; the D is unclear. Germline V lookup: CDR1 SGDLS, CDR2 YYNGEE. Trimming took 6 bases from V and 0 from J, leaving 13 bases between them. This CDR3 spans 15 amino acids. The CDR3 reads CASTEDETSGNTIYF. The CDR3 nucleotides are TGTGCCAGCACCGAAGACGAGACCTCTGGAAACACCATATATTTT.

The chain carries TRBV7-2 and TRBJ2-2, with D uncertain. Between the trimmed V and J ends, which lost 4 bases and 7 bases, there was a span of 7 bases. The CDR3 contains 12 residues. Germline V gene sequence: CDR1 SGHTA, CDR2 FQGNSA. The CDR3 protein is CASSSRGGELFF. DNA for the CDR3: TGTGCCAGCAGCTCGCGAGGCGGGGAGCTGTTTTTT.

J is TRBJ1-5 and V is TRBV6-1, with a possible D match to TRBD1 (5 bases). V lost 1 base, J lost 6 bases, and 13 bases lay in between. Germline CDR1 and CDR2: MNHNS and SASEGT. This CDR3 region has 15 residues. The CDR3 sequence is CASSEGQGGRQPQHF. CDR3 nucleotides: TGTGCCAGCAGTGAAGGGCAGGGCGGTCGTCAGCCCCAGCATTTT.

Regarding this clone: Other DNA sequences in the sample encode the same CDR3. CDR3 amino acids: CASRDREVYEQYF. CDR3 sequence (DNA): TGTGCCAGCAGGGACAGGGAAGTATACGAGCAGTACTTC. The genes are TRBV25-1 and TRBJ2-7; 8 bases align to TRBD1. The J segment lost 4 bases and the V segment lost 6 bases, leaving 5 bases of the junction unmatched. The germline V gene encodes CDR1 MGHDK and CDR2 SYGVNS. CDR3 length equals 13 residues.

The rearrangement links TRBV27 to TRBJ2-2; the match to TRBD2 covers 9 bases. Germline V gene data show CDR1 as MNHEY and CDR2 as SMNVEV (reference sequence). V was pared by 8 bases and J by 5 bases, with 6 bases of the junction left unmatched. The CDR3 runs 14 residues. CDR3 DNA: TGTGCCAGCGGATTAAGCGGGAGGACCGGGGAGCTGTTTTTT. This gives the protein CASGLSGRTGELFF.

CDR3 amino acids: CASSQEGVEQYF. The CDR3 coding sequence is TGCGCCAGCAGCCAAGAGGGGGTAGAGCAGTACTTC. The chain uses TRBV4-1 and TRBJ2-7; D may match TRBD1 or TRBD2 (5 bases each). Trimming took off 0 bases at V and 7 bases at J, with 7 bases between the two ends. The CDR3 spans 12 residues. Germline CDR1 is MGHRA and CDR2 is YSYEKL.

On this clone itself: Other DNA sequences of this sample code for an identical CDR3. This chain uses TRBV5-6 with TRBJ2-7; D not certain. The CDR3 length is 14 residues. V lost 2 bases and J 3 bases, leaving 12 bases between the germline ends. CDR1 and CDR2 (germline): SGHDT, YYEEEE. Here the CDR3 reads CASSLGLADYEQYF. CDR3 nucleotide sequence: TGTGCCAGCAGCTTAGGCCTGGCCGACTACGAGCAGTACTTC.

The rearrangement joins TRBV6-6 to TRBJ2-3, with D hard to call. This CDR3 is built from 14 residues. V lost 6 bases to trimming and J lost 2 bases, with 12 bases between them. The germline CDR1 and CDR2 sequences are MNHNY and SVGAGI (reference sequence). CDR3 DNA sequence: TGTGCCAGCAGGGCCTACCACTCCACAGATACGCAGTATTTT. Protein sequence: CASRAYHSTDTQYF.

This clone has more than one count but fewer than ten. The rearrangement joins TRBV19 to TRBJ1-1; tentative D call: TRBD1 (6 bases). Trimming left V 4 bases short and J 1 base short, with 7 bases between. Germline lookup yields CDR1 LNHDA and CDR2 SQIVND (reference sequence). The CDR3 totals 13 residues. In nucleotides, the CDR3 is TGTGCCAGTAGTACCAGGGGGAACACTGAAGCTTTCTTT. It encodes CASSTRGNTEAFF.

This clone was detected a few times. This chain connects TRBV30 to TRBJ2-4; D call uncertain. V gave up 5 bases and J gave up 6 bases, with 5 bases separating them. Per germline, CDR1 GTSNPN and CDR2 SVGIG (reference sequence). CDR3 size: 10 residues. CDR3 nucleotide sequence: TGTGCCTGGGGAACAAACATTCAGTACTTC. This translates into CAWGTNIQYF.

V usage is TRBV9 and J usage is TRBJ1-1, with 7 bases fitting TRBD1. CDR3 size: 15 residues. V gave up 0 bases and J gave up 1 base; unmatched junction bases: 3. In germline, CDR1 is SGDLS, CDR2 YYNGEE. CDR3 bases: TGTGCCAGCAGCGTAGAGCACAGGGGGAACACTGAAGCTTTCTTT. Protein sequence: CASSVEHRGNTEAFF.

This chain connects TRBV28 to TRBJ2-1, with D possibly TRBD2 on 6 matching bases. Germline-derived CDR1 and CDR2 are MDHEN and SYDVKM. This CDR3 is 15 amino acids long. V was pared by 7 bases and J by 4 bases, with 17 bases between. The DNA for the CDR3 is TGTGCCAGCACCTGGGGGGAAAGGGTTTACAATGAGCAGTTCTTC. Its protein product is CASTWGERVYNEQFF.

CDR3 bases: TGCGCCAGCAGCCAAGATTTGGCGGGAGGCTACAATGAGCAGTTCTTC. Its protein product is CASSQDLAGGYNEQFF. This chain links TRBV4-3 with TRBJ2-1, with TRBD2 identical over 8 bases. Per the germline V gene, CDR1 is LGHNA and CDR2 is YSLEER. Germline trimming cut 0 bases from V and 3 bases from J; bases unmatched to any gene: 4. This CDR3 is 16 amino acids long.

The CDR3 region has the DNA TGTGCCAGCAGCTTAGGATGGGGAGGACTAGCGGGAGTTGGGATAAGCACAGATACGCAGTATTTT. Translation: CASSLGWGGLAGVGISTDTQYF. The chain carries TRBV7-8 and TRBJ2-3; the match to TRBD2 covers 13 bases. Germline V gene data show CDR1 as SGHVS and CDR2 as FQNEAQ. Trimming took 1 base from V and 0 from J; bases not matched to a gene: 16. The CDR3 totals 22 residues. Variable domain in full (rest from reference TRBV7-8 and TRBJ2-3): GAGVSQSPRYKVAKRGQDVALRCDPISGHVSLFWYQQALGQGPEFLTYFQNEAQLDKSGLPSDRFFAERPEGSVSTLKIQRTQQEDSAVYLCASSLGWGGLAGVGISTDTQYFGPGTRLTVL.

Points on this clone: Other DNA sequences within the sample encode an identical CDR3. The CDR3 coding sequence is TGTGCCAGCAGCGTTAACCGGGACAGGAGCACAGATACGCAGTATTTT. Protein product: CASSVNRDRSTDTQYF. The chain joins TRBV9 to TRBJ2-3; TRBD1 aligns across 8 bases. The J segment lost 0 bases and the V segment lost 2 bases, leaving 5 bases of the junction unmatched. CDR1 and CDR2 (germline): SGDLS, YYNGEE. The CDR3 length is 16 residues. Full variable domain (remainder filled in from reference TRBV9 and TRBJ2-3): DSGVTQTPKHLITATGQRVTLRCSPRSGDLSVYWYQQSLDQGLQFLIQYYNGEERAKGNILERFSAQQFPDLHSELNLSSLELGDSALYFCASSVNRDRSTDTQYFGPGTRLTVL.